The TCR beta chain under discussion was sequenced for a study of cytomegalovirus exposure and HLA in healthy donors. In the PCR, 60 Vbeta and 13 Jbeta primers were used. TCRdb's copy holds only in-frame clones and misses some; the assay was immunoSEQ multiplex PCR. The repertoire holds roughly 100,000 clones, with 60% to 75% as singletons. Losses at the gene ends were 2 bases for V and 11 bases for J; bases not matched to a gene: 7. The CDR3 contains 14 residues. The germline CDR1 and CDR2 sequences are LGHNA and YSLEER. The sequenced material came from PBMCs. The receptor was derived from a woman in her thirties or forties in good health and CMV-seronegative. V and J are TRBV4-3 and TRBJ2-2; 8 positions match TRBD1. CDR3 bases: TGCGCCAGCAGCCAAAACAGGGGACAGGCCGAGCTGTTTTTT. Translating it yields CASSQNRGQAELFF.